The rows below give T cell receptor beta chains drawn from one sample of a study of blood T cell repertoires in COVID-19. Measured with immunoSEQ multiplex PCR; TCRdb has only the in-frame clones, and not every one. The sample has about 29,000 clones; roughly nine tenths are singletons. The sequenced material came from peripheral blood. The receptors shown here come from an elderly man with acute or convalescent COVID-19. Both conserved end residues are part of each CDR3. The D gene is left open where the match is weak. Size is omitted from some rows. Given values are once, few, many or a class for expanded clones.

J | V | D | size | CDR3 | DNA
TRBJ2-3 | TRBV2 | - | once | CASSEAGASTQYF | TGTGCCAGCAGTGAAGCGGGCGCCTCTACGCAGTATTTT
TRBJ1-5 | TRBV5-4 | TRBD1 | - | CASSGDRGVNQPQHF | TGTGCCAGCAGCGGGGACAGGGGGGTCAATCAGCCCCAGCATTTT
TRBJ2-7 | TRBV28 | - | - | CASSRGSPYEQYF | TGTGCCAGCAGCCGGGGTAGCCCCTACGAGCAGTACTTC
TRBJ2-2 | TRBV6-4 | - | - | CASRRGSNTGELFF | TGTGCCAGCAGACGCGGGTCGAACACCGGGGAGCTGTTTTTT
TRBJ2-2 | TRBV7-7 | TRBD1 | - | CASSLGQPGTGELFF | TGTGCCAGCAGCCTGGGACAGCCGGGCACCGGGGAGCTGTTTTTT
TRBJ2-5 | TRBV27 | TRBD2 | - | CASSLLGGGTPETQYF | TGTGCCAGCAGTTTACTGGGCGGGGGAACTCCAGAGACCCAGTACTTC
TRBJ1-3 | TRBV6-5 | - | - | CASSPSGSGNTIYF | TGTGCCAGCAGCCCCTCGGGGTCCGGAAACACCATATATTTT
TRBJ1-5 | TRBV5-1 | - | - | CASSLDLSQNQPQHF | TGCGCCAGCAGCTTGGACCTCTCACAGAATCAGCCCCAGCATTTT
TRBJ2-7 | TRBV11-2 | TRBD2 | - | CALGGAYEQYF | TGTGCTTTGGGAGGGGCCTACGAGCAGTACTTC
TRBJ2-3 | TRBV4-1 | TRBD2 | - | CASSQETSGGPSTDTQYF | TGCGCCAGCAGCCAAGAGACTAGCGGGGGGCCCAGCACAGATACGCAGTATTTT